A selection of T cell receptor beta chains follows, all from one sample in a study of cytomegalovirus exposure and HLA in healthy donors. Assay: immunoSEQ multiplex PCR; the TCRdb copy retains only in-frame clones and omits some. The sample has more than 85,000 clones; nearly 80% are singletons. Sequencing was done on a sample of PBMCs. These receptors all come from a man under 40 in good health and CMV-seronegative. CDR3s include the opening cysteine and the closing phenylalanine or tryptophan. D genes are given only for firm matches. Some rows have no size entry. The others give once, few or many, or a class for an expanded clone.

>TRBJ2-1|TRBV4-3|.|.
CASSQYRASGVYYNEQFF
TGCGCCAGCAGCCAGTACAGGGCTTCAGGGGTTTACTACAATGAGCAGTTCTTC
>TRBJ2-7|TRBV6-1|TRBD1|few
CASSELTGSSYEQYF
TGTGCCAGCAGTGAATTGACAGGGAGCTCCTACGAGCAGTACTTC
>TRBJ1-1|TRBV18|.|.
CASSPTLTGNTEAFF
TGTGCCAGCTCACCCACATTAACGGGGAACACTGAAGCTTTCTTT
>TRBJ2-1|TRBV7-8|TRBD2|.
CASSRRRLARFYNEQFF
TGTGCCAGCAGTCGAAGAAGACTAGCGCGTTTCTACAATGAGCAGTTCTTC
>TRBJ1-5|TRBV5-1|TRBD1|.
CASSLQALTGDGNQPQHF
TGCGCCAGCAGCTTACAAGCCCTTACAGGGGATGGAAATCAGCCCCAGCATTTT
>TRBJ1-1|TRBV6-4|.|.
CASSDDRNTEAFF
TGTGCCAGCAGTGACGACAGAAACACTGAAGCTTTCTTT
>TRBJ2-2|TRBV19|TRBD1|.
CASKGSGQGFTGELFF
TGTGCCAGTAAGGGTTCGGGACAGGGGTTCACCGGGGAGCTGTTTTTT
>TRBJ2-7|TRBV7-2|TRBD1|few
CASSSSGTGGHEQYF
TGTGCCAGCAGCTCCTCCGGGACAGGGGGGCACGAGCAGTACTTC
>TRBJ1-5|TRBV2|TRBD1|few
CASNRQGAQPQHF
TGTGCCAGCAATAGACAGGGGGCCCAGCCCCAGCATTTT
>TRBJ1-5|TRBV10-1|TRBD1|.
CATPRTGKSHGNQPQHF
TGCGCCACCCCTCGGACAGGGAAAAGTCACGGCAATCAGCCCCAGCATTTT
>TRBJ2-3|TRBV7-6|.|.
CASSPPGGLTQYF
TGTGCCAGCAGCCCCCCAGGGGGGTTGACGCAGTATTTT
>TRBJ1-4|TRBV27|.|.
CASSHSGGSNEKLFF
TGTGCCAGCAGCCACTCGGGGGGGTCTAATGAAAAACTGTTTTTT
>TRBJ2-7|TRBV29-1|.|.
CSVSIDTYEQYF
TGCAGCGTCTCGATCGACACCTACGAGCAGTACTTC
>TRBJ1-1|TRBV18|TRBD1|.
CASSLDRRNTEAFF
TGTGCCAGCTCACTGGACAGGAGGAACACTGAAGCTTTCTTT
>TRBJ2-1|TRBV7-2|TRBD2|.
CASSPRSLAGKYNEQFF
TGTGCCAGCAGCCCCCGTTCGCTAGCGGGGAAATACAATGAGCAGTTCTTC
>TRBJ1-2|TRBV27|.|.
CASSFKSGYGYTF
TGTGCCAGCAGTTTCAAGAGCGGCTATGGCTACACCTTC
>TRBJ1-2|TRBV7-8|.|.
CASSSTPNYGYTF
TGTGCCAGCAGCTCCACACCAAACTATGGCTACACCTTC
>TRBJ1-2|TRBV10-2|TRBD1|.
CASSEQGEYGYTF
TGCGCCAGCAGTGAGCAGGGGGAATATGGCTACACCTTC
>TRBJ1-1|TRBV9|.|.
CASSVAADGEAFF
TGTGCCAGCAGCGTAGCGGCGGATGGGGAAGCTTTCTTT
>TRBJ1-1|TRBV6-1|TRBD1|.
CASRYRGTEAFF
TGTGCCAGCAGATACAGGGGCACTGAAGCTTTCTTT
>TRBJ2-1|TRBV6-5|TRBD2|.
CASSYSAGGQNNEQFF
TGTGCCAGCAGTTACTCGGCGGGGGGCCAGAACAATGAGCAGTTCTTC
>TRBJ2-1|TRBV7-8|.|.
CASSLALGVTYNEQFF
TGTGCCAGCAGCTTAGCTCTCGGGGTCACCTACAATGAGCAGTTCTTC
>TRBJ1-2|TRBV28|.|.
CASSDIPRDGYGYTF
TGTGCCAGCAGTGACATCCCCAGAGACGGCTATGGCTACACCTTC
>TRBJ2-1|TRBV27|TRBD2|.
CASSSELGTIHNEQFF
TGTGCCAGCAGTTCAGAGCTGGGGACTATACACAATGAGCAGTTCTTC
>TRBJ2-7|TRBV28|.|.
CASSLYREPYEQYF
TGTGCCAGCAGTTTATACCGCGAACCTTACGAGCAGTACTTC
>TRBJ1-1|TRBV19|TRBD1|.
CASSSYQGAAEAFF
TGTGCCAGTAGTAGTTATCAGGGGGCAGCTGAAGCTTTCTTT
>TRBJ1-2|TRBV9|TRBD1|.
CASSVAMGQPYYGYTF
TGTGCCAGCAGCGTAGCTATGGGACAGCCTTACTATGGCTACACCTTC
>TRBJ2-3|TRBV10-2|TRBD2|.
CASTSPSGRAQDTQYF
TGCGCCAGCACCTCCCCTAGCGGGAGGGCCCAAGATACGCAGTATTTT
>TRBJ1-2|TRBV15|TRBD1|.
CATSFQRQGVEGYTF
TGTGCCACCAGCTTCCAACGACAGGGGGTGGAAGGCTACACCTTC
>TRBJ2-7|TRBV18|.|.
CASSIGQPETSYEQYF
TGTGCCAGCTCAATAGGACAGCCCGAAACCTCCTACGAGCAGTACTTC
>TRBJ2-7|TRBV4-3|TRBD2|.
CASSQWRGSSYEQYF
TGCGCCAGCAGCCAATGGCGGGGGAGCTCCTACGAGCAGTACTTC
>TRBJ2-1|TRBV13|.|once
CAGSGQEVNEQFF
TGTGCCGGCAGCGGGCAGGAGGTGAATGAGCAGTTCTTC
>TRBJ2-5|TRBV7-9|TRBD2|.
CAELGISGRAGKTQYF
TGTGCAGAACTTGGGATCAGCGGGAGGGCAGGAAAGACCCAGTACTTC
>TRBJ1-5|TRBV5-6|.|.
CASSLTGSNQPQHF
TGTGCCAGCAGCTTAACAGGGAGCAATCAGCCCCAGCATTTT
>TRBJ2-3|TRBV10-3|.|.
CAGGQGLGTDTQYF
TGTGCCGGGGGCCAGGGGTTGGGCACAGATACGCAGTATTTT
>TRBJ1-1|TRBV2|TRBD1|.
CASTADGTGLSEAFF
TGTGCCAGCACAGCAGATGGGACAGGTCTATCTGAAGCTTTCTTT
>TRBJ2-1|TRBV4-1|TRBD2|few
CASSQVSGRANEQFF
TGCGCCAGCAGCCAAGTGAGCGGGAGGGCCAATGAGCAGTTCTTC
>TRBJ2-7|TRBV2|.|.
CASSFTGQYEQYF
TGTGCCAGCAGTTTCACAGGGCAGTACGAGCAGTACTTC
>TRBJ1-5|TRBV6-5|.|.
CASSLLPGNQPQHF
TGTGCCAGCAGTCTCCTGCCAGGGAATCAGCCCCAGCATTTT
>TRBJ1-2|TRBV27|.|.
CASSSETGSRLYGYTF
TGTGCCAGCAGTTCCGAGACGGGGTCACGTCTTTATGGCTACACCTTC
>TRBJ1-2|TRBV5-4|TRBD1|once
CASRWTGGYGYTF
TGTGCCAGCAGATGGACAGGGGGCTATGGCTACACCTTC
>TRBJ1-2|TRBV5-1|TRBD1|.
CASSPFDRGGGYTF
TGCGCCAGCAGCCCCTTCGACAGGGGAGGTGGCTACACCTTC
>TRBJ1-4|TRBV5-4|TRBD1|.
CASSSPGQDNEKLFF
TGTGCCAGCAGCTCTCCGGGACAGGATAATGAAAAACTGTTTTTT
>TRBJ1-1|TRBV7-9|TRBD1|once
CASSLPWTGNTEAFF
TGTGCCAGCAGCCTTCCCTGGACAGGGAACACTGAAGCTTTCTTT
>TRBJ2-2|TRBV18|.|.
CASSPPGQLSGELFF
TGTGCCAGCTCACCACCAGGACAATTGTCCGGGGAGCTGTTTTTT
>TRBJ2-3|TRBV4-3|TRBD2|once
CASSQGTGREVGADTQYF
TGCGCCAGCAGCCAGGGTACTGGGCGGGAGGTCGGCGCAGATACGCAGTATTTT
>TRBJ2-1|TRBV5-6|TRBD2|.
CASTFLVTSGIYNEQFF
TGTGCCAGCACCTTCCTCGTGACTAGCGGGATATACAATGAGCAGTTCTTC
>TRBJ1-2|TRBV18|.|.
CASSQTGDYGYTF
TGTGCCAGCTCACAGACAGGCGACTATGGCTACACCTTC
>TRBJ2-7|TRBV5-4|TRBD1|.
CASSPGQEYYEQYF
TGTGCCAGCAGCCCTGGACAGGAATACTACGAGCAGTACTTC
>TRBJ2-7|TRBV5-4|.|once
CASSLGYEQYF
TGTGCCAGCAGCTTGGGTTACGAGCAGTACTTC
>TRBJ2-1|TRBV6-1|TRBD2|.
CASSEGLAGAHNEQFF
TGTGCCAGCAGTGAAGGACTAGCGGGAGCCCACAATGAGCAGTTCTTC
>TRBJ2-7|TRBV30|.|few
CAWSVTGYEQYF
TGTGCCTGGAGTGTAACAGGCTACGAGCAGTACTTC
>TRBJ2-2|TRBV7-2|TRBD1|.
CASSRDSTNTGELFF
TGTGCCAGCAGCCGGGACAGCACGAACACCGGGGAGCTGTTTTTT
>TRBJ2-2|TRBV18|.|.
CASSPPGTKNTGELFF
TGTGCCAGCTCACCACCGGGGACAAAGAACACCGGGGAGCTGTTTTTT
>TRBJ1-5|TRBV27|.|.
CASSLSNPGERVNQPQHF
TGTGCCAGCAGTTTATCCAACCCAGGGGAAAGGGTGAATCAGCCCCAGCATTTT
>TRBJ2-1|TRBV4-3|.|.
CASSQDEAAERNEQFF
TGCGCCAGCAGCCAAGATGAGGCGGCAGAGAGGAATGAGCAGTTCTTC
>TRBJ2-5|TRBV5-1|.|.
CASSLTGRAQETQYF
TGCGCCAGCAGCTTGACAGGGCGAGCCCAAGAGACCCAGTACTTC